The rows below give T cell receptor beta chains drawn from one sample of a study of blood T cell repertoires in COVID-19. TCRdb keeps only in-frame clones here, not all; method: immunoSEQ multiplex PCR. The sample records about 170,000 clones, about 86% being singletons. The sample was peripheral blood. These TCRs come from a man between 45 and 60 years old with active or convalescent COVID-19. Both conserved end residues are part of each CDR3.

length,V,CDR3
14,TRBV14,CASSRTSWSYEQYF
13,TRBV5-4,CASSSHSGPEQFF
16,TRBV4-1,CASSQTGSRGTDTQYF
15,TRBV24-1,CATSGWTSGNNEQFF
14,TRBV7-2,CASNYELSNQPQHF
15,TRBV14,CASSRRWGGQGEQFF
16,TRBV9,CASSARTSGSGHEQFF
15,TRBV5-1,CASSSQDRMNTEAFF
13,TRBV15,CATSIARGNEQYF
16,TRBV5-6,CASSLAGVGRAGEQFF
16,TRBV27,CASSSFAGGDTDTQYF
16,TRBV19,CASSIDQEQEHYGYTF
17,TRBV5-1,CASSLEQGPIVATEAFF
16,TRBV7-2,CASSLGAGGRAREQYF
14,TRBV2,CASQGFSRNQPQHF
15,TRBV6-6,CASSLVAGGPETQYF
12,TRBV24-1,CATSDFGGTQYF
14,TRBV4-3,CASSHTSVTDTQYF
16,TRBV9,CASSVWRGGRTDTQYF
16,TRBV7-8,CASSKDRGGSYNEQFF
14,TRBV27,CASRFLPTENIQYF
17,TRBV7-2,CASSLVPGQGVLYGYTF
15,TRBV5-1,CASSWGGQGQDTQYF
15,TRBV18,CASSPHRDRQETQYF
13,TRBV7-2,CASSFTGNNEQFF
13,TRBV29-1,CSVAFEGRSPLHF
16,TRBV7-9,CASSSSGRGGGNEQFF
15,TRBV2,CASSDGGGVNSPLHF
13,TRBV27,CASAPGRGTEAFF
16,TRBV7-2,CASSGRDRGLGNTIYF
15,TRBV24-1,CATSEFQANTGELFF
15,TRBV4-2,CASSQEATDSYEQYF
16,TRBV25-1,CASSDGNWGYNSPLHF
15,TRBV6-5,CASSSTGQGAAGYTF
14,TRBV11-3,CASSLQGGQGRNTF
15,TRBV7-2,CASSFKQGSSNTIYF
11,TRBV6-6,CASKQGYEQYF
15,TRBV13,CASSLGGGQYNEQFF
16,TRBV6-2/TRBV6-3,CASSGAGGTSTDTQYF
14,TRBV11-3,CASRKDSYEVEAFF
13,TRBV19,CASSITGNYGYTF
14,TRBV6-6,CASSPPGQGGGYTF